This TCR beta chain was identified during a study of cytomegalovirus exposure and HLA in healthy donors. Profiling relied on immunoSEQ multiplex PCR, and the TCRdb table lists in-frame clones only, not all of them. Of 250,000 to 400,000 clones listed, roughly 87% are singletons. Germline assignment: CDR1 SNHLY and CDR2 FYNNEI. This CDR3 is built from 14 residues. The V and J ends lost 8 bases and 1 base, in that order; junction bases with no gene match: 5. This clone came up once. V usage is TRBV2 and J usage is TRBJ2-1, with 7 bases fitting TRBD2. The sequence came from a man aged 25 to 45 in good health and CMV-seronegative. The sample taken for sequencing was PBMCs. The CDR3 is CASGRGYSYNEQFF. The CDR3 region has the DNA TGTGCCAGCGGGAGGGGCTATTCCTACAATGAGCAGTTCTTC.